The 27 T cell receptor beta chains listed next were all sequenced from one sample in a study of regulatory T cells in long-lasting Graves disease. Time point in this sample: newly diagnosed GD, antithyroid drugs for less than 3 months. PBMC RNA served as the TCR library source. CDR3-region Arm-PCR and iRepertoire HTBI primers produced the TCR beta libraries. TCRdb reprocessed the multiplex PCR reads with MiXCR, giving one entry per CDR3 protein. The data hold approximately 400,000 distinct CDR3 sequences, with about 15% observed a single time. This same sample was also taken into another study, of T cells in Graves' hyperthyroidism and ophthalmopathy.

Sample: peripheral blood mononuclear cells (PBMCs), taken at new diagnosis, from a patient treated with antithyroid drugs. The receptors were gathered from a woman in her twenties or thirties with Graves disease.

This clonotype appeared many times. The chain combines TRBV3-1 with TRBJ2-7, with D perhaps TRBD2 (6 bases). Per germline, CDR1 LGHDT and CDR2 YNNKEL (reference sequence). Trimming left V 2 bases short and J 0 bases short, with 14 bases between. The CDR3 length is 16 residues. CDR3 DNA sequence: TGTGCCAGCAGCCAAACTCCGGGACTGAGCTCCTACGAGCAGTACTTC. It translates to CASSQTPGLSSYEQYF.

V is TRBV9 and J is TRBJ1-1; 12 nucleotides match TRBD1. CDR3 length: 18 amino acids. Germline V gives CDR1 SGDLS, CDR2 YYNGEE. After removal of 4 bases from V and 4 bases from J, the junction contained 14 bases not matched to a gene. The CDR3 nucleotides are TGTGCCAGCAGCCTCATGGCGGGGACAGGGGGCGAGGGCACTGAAGCTTTCTTT. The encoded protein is CASSLMAGTGGEGTEAFF. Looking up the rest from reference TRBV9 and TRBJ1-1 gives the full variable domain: DSGVTQTPKHLITATGQRVTLRCSPRSGDLSVYWYQQSLDQGLQFLIQYYNGEERAKGNILERFSAQQFPDLHSELNLSSLELGDSALYFCASSLMAGTGGEGTEAFFGQGTRLTVV.

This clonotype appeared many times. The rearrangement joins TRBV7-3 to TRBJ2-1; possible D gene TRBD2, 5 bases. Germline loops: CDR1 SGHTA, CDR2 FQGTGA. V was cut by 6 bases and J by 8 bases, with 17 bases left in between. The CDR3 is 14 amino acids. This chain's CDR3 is CASSKRESRDEQFF. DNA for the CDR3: TGTGCCAGCAGTAAAAGGGAGTCCCGCGATGAGCAGTTCTTC.

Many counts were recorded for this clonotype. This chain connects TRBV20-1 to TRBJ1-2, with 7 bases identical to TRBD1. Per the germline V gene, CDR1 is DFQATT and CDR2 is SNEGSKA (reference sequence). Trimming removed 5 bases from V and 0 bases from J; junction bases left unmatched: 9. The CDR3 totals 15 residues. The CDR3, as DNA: TGCAGTGCTGAAAGCTGGCAGGGGGCTAACTATGGCTACACCTTC. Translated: CSAESWQGANYGYTF.

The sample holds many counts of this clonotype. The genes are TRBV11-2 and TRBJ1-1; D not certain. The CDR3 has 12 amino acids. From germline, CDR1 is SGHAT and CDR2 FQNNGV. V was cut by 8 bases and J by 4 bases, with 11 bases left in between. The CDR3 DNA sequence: TGTGCCAGCCAGGTCCTGGGCACTGAAGCTTTCTTT. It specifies CASQVLGTEAFF.

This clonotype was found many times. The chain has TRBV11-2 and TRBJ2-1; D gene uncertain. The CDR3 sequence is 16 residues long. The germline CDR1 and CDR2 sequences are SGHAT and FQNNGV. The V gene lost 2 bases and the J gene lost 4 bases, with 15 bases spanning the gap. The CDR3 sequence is CASSLIGRATYNEQFF. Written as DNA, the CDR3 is TGTGCCAGCAGCTTAATAGGGCGAGCCACATACAATGAGCAGTTCTTC.

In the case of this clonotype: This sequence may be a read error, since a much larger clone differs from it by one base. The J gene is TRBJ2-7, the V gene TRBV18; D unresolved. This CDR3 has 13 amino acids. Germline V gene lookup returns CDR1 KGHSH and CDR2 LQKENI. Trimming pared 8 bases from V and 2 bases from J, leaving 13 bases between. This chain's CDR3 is CASPASQTYEQYF. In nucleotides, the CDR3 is TGTGCCAGCCCGGCATCGCAAACCTACGAGCAGTACTTC.

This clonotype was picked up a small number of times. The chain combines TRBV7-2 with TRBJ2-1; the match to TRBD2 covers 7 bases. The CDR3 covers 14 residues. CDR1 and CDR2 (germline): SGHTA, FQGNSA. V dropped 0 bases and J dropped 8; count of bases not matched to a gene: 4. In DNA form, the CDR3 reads TGTGCCAGCAGCTTAGCGGGAGGGACGGATGAGCAGTTCTTC. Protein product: CASSLAGGTDEQFF. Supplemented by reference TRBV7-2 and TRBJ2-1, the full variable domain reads GAGVSQSPSNKVTEKGKDVELRCDPISGHTALYWYRQSLGQGLEFLIYFQGNSAPDKSGLPSDRFSAERTGGSVSTLTIQRTQQEDSAVYLCASSLAGGTDEQFFGPGTRLTVL.

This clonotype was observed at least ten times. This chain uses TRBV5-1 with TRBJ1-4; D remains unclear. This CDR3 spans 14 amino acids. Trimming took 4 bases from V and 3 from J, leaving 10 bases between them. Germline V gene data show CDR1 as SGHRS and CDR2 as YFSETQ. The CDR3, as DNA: TGCGCCAGCAGCATGGACGCGGCTAATGAAAAACTGTTTTTT. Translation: CASSMDAANEKLFF.

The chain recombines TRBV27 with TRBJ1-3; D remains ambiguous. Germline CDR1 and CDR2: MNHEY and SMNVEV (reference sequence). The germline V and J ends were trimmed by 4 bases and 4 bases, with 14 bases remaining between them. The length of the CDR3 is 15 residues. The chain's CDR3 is CASSSRGGVGNTIYF. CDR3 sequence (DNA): TGTGCCAGCAGTTCCCGGGGTGGGGTCGGAAACACCATATATTTT.

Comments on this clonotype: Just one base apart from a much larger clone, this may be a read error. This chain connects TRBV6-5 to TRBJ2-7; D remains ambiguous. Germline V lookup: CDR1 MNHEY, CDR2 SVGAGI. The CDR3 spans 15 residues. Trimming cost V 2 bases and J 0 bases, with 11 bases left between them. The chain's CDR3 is CASSYGACGSYEQYF. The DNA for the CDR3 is TGTGCCAGCAGTTACGGCGCTTGCGGCTCCTACGAGCAGTACTTC.

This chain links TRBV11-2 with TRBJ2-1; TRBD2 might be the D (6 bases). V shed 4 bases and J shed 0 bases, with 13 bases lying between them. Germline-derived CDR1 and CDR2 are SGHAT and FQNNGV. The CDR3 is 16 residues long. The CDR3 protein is CASSWGVGSSYNEQFF. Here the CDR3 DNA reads TGTGCCAGCAGCTGGGGGGTTGGGAGCTCCTACAATGAGCAGTTCTTC.

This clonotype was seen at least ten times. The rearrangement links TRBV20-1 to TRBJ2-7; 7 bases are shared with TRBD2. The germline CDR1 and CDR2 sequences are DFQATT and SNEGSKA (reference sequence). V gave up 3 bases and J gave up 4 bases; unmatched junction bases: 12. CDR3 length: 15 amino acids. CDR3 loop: CSASPPVGGRYEQYF. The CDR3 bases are TGCAGTGCTAGCCCCCCCGTTGGCGGGAGATACGAGCAGTACTTC.

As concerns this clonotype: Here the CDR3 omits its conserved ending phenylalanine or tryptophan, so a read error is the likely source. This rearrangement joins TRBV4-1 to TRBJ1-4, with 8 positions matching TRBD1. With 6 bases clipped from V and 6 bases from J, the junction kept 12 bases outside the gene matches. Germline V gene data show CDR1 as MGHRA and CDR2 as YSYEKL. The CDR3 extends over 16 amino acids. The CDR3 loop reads CASSPEQGAFDEKLFL. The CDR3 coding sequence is TGCGCCAGCAGTCCTGAGCAGGGGGCCTTCGATGAAAAACTGTTTTTG.

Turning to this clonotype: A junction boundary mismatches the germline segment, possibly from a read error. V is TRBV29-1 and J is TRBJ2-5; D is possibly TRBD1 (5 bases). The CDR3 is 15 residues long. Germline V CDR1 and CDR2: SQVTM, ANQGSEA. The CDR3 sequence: CSVVPKGLNQGTQYF. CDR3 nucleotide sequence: TGCAGCGTTGTGCCGAAGGGGCTCAACCAAGGGACCCAGTACTTC.

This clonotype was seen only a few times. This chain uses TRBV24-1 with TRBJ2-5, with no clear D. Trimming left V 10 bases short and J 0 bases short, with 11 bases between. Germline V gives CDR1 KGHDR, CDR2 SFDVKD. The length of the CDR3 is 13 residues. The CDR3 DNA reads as TGTGCCACGGCTAGGACGGACCAAGAGACCCAGTACTTC. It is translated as CATARTDQETQYF.

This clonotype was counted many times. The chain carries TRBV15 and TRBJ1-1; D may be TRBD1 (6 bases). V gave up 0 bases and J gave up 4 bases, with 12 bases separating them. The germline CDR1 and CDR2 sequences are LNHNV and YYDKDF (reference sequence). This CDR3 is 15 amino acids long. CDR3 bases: TGTGCCACCAGCAGAGATCAGGGGTCGTTCACTGAAGCTTTCTTT. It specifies CATSRDQGSFTEAFF.

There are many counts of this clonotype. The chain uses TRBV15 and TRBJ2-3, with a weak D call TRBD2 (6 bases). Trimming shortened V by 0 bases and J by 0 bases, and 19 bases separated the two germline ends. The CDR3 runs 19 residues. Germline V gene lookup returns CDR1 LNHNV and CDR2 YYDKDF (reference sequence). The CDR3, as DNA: TGTGCCACCAGCAGAGAGGAGTTGGTAGGGCGGGACAGCACAGATACGCAGTATTTT. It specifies CATSREELVGRDSTDTQYF.

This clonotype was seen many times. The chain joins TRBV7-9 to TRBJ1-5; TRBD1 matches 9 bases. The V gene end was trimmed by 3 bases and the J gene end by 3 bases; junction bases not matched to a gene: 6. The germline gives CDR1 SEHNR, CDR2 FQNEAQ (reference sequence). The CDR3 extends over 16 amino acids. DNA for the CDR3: TGTGCCAGCAGCTTTACCGGACAGGGGACCAATCAGCCCCAGCATTTT. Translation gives CASSFTGQGTNQPQHF.

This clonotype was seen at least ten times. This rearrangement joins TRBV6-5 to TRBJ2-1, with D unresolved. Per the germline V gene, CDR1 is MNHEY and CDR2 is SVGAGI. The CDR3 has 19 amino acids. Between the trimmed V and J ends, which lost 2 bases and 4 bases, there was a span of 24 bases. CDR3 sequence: CASSYGVQRRRRPYNEQFF. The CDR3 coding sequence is TGTGCCAGCAGTTACGGAGTGCAGCGACGGAGACGACCATACAATGAGCAGTTCTTC.

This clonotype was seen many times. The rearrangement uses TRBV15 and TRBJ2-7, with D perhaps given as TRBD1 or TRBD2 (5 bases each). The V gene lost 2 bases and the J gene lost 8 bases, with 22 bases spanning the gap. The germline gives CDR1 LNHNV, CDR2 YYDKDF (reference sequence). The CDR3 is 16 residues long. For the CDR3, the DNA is TGTGCCACCAGCAGATATCCCCCCTCTGAGGGGCCACAGCAGTACTTC. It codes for CATSRYPPSEGPQQYF.

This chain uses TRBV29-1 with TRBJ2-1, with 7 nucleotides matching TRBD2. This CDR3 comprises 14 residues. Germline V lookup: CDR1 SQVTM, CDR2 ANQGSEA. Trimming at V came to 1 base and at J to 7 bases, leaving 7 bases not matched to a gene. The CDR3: CSVEAGGGNNEQFF. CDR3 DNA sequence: TGCAGCGTTGAAGCGGGAGGAGGTAATAATGAGCAGTTCTTC.

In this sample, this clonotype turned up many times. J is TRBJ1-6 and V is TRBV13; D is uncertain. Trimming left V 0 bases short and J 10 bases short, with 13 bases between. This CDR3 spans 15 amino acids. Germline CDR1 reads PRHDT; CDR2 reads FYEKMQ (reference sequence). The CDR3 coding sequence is TGTGCCAGCAGCTTAGGCCTGGAAATCGGGTCACCCCTCCACTTT. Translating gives CASSLGLEIGSPLHF.

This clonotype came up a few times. DNA for the CDR3: TGTGCCAGCAGTTACCGGACTAGCGGGGAGCCCTACGAGCAGTACTTC. Translation: CASSYRTSGEPYEQYF. The chain combines TRBV6-4 with TRBJ2-7, with 12 nucleotides matching TRBD2. CDR3 length equals 16 residues. The V segment lost 5 bases and the J segment 2 bases; nucleotides outside the gene matches: 7. The germline V gene has CDR1 MRHNA and CDR2 SNTAGT.

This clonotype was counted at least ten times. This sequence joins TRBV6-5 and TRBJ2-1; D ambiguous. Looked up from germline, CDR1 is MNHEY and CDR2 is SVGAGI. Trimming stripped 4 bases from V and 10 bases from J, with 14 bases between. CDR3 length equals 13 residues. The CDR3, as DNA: TGTGCCAGCAGTTCCGGCCTTAGGCCAGAGCAGTTCTTC. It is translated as CASSSGLRPEQFF.

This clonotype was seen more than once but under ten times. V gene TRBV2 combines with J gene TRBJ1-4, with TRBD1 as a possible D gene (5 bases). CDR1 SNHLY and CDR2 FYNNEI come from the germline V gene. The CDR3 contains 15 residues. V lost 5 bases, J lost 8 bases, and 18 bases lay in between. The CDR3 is CASSPDGWRDEKLFF. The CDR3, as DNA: TGTGCCAGCAGTCCCGATGGGTGGCGGGACGAAAAACTGTTTTTT.

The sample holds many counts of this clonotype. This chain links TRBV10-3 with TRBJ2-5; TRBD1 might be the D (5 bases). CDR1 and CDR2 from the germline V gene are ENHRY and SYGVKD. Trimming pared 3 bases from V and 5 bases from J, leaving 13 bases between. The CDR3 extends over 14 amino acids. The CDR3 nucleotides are TGTGCCATCAGTGACCCCCAGGGCCGGGAGACCCAGTACTTC. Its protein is CAISDPQGRETQYF.